The 10 T cell receptor beta chains below were found in one sample sequenced in a study of blood T cell repertoires in COVID-19. Method: immunoSEQ multiplex PCR; TCRdb's copy keeps in-frame clones and lacks some. Of 200,000 to 300,000 clones in the sample, 88% were seen once. Sequencing was done on a sample of peripheral blood. The receptors here all came from a man aged 60-69 years who had recovered from COVID-19.

The chain is built from TRBV5-1 and TRBJ1-2, with TRBD1 matching over 10 bases. Germline V CDR1 and CDR2: SGHRS, YFSETQ. V shed 3 bases and J 5 bases; nucleotides not matched to a gene: 10. The CDR3 spans 16 residues. The CDR3 here is CASSSTGTGVSYGYTF. Here the CDR3 DNA reads TGCGCCAGCAGCTCGACCGGGACAGGGGTTAGTTATGGCTACACCTTC.

In this sample, this clone turned up once. A read error may account for a junction end that differs from germline. In the same sample, other DNA sequences code for this CDR3. The chain joins TRBV7-2 to TRBJ2-7, with 7 positions matching TRBD1. The CDR3 loop spans 14 amino acids. Per germline, CDR1 SGHTA and CDR2 FQGNSA. The CDR3 DNA sequence: TGTGCCAGCAGATTAGGGCAGGGGGTCTACGAGCAGTACTTC. Its translation is CASRLGQGVYEQYF.

This clone was seen a few times. The rearrangement uses TRBV27 and TRBJ2-7, with 12 bases identical to TRBD1. J lost 5 bases, V lost 6 bases, and 8 bases had no gene match. The CDR3 has 15 residues. Per the germline V gene, CDR1 is MNHEY and CDR2 is SMNVEV (reference sequence). Here the CDR3 reads CASSLGTGGLNEQYF. In DNA, the CDR3 is TGTGCCAGCAGCCTAGGGACAGGGGGCTTGAACGAGCAGTACTTC.

The chain recombines TRBV18 with TRBJ1-3; weak D call: TRBD1 (5 bases). Between the trimmed V and J ends, which lost 2 bases and 8 bases, there was a span of 7 bases. The germline V gene encodes CDR1 KGHSH and CDR2 LQKENI. The CDR3 spans 12 residues. The CDR3 DNA sequence: TGTGCCAGCTCACCAGGGGCTGACACCATATATTTT. As protein: CASSPGADTIYF.

Here the CDR3 reads CASSPFGSGFPEAFF. CDR3 sequence (DNA): TGTGCCAGCAGCCCATTCGGGTCGGGGTTCCCTGAAGCTTTCTTT. This chain links TRBV5-4 with TRBJ1-1; D gene ambiguous. Germline-derived CDR1 and CDR2 are SGHNT and YYREEE (reference sequence). This CDR3 region has 15 residues. Trimming stripped 4 bases from V and 6 bases from J, with 19 bases between.

The chain joins TRBV19 to TRBJ1-2; 7 bases match TRBD1. The trim removed 6 bases at V and 1 base at J, leaving 23 bases unmatched. The germline gives CDR1 LNHDA, CDR2 SQIVND (reference sequence). The CDR3 loop spans 20 amino acids. CDR3 sequence (DNA): TGTGCCAGTAGCCCACGACCGGGACAGCCCCTCGTGCTCCTTAACTATGGCTACACCTTC. This sequence encodes CASSPRPGQPLVLLNYGYTF. The full variable domain, in which reference TRBV19 and TRBJ1-2 provide the parts outside the CDR3, is DGGITQSPKYLFRKEGQNVTLSCEQNLNHDAMYWYRQDPGQGLRLIYYSQIVNDFQKGDIAEGYSVSREKKESFPLTVTSAQKNPTAFYLCASSPRPGQPLVLLNYGYTFGSGTRLTVV.

The chain uses TRBV25-1 and TRBJ2-5; the D is unclear. The length of the CDR3 is 14 residues. Germline V lookup: CDR1 MGHDK, CDR2 SYGVNS. V was cut by 1 base and J by 2 bases, with 8 bases left in between. The CDR3 region is CASSEFRLQETQYF. CDR3 nucleotide sequence: TGTGCCAGCAGTGAATTCAGACTTCAAGAGACCCAGTACTTC.

V and J are TRBV4-1 and TRBJ1-4, with 7 nucleotides matching TRBD1. Germline V lookup: CDR1 MGHRA, CDR2 YSYEKL. With V trimmed by 4 bases and J by 0 bases, 11 bases remained unmatched. The CDR3 runs to 18 residues. This chain's CDR3 is CASSRSQGGSATNEKLFF. CDR3 DNA: TGCGCCAGCAGCCGATCTCAGGGGGGATCTGCAACTAATGAAAAACTGTTTTTT.

This sequence joins TRBV7-2 and TRBJ1-2; maybe TRBD1 (5 bases). Germline CDR1 SGHTA, CDR2 FQGNSA. V was shortened by 1 base and J by 7 bases, with 13 bases between the two germline ends. The CDR3 sequence is 14 residues long. This chain's CDR3 is CASSLGRGEGGYTF. CDR3 DNA: TGTGCCAGCAGCTTAGGTAGAGGGGAGGGTGGCTACACCTTC.

V usage is TRBV7-3 and J usage is TRBJ2-1, with 8 bases matching TRBD2. This CDR3 contains 16 residues. With V trimmed by 5 bases and J by 4 bases, 10 bases remained unmatched. Germline-derived CDR1 and CDR2 are SGHTA and FQGTGA. The CDR3 region is CASSPVGSGEYNEQFF. DNA for the CDR3: TGTGCCAGCAGCCCCGTGGGTAGCGGGGAATACAATGAGCAGTTCTTC.